Included here is one T cell receptor (beta chain) sequence, with context. This entry comes from a study of blood T cell repertoires in COVID-19. Study in general: Nucleic acid was either cDNA or gDNA, and it came from T cells, B-cell-depleted T cells, or PBMCs.

The CDR3 loop spans 13 amino acids. V lost 3 bases to trimming and J lost 0 bases, with 8 bases between them. Germline V gene data show CDR1 as SQVTM and CDR2 as ANQGSEA. Participants came from about two dozen US areas, aged roughly 18 to 89 years. Clinical history reported by participants formed the basis on which cohorts were assigned. Authors' analysis steps: By means of reference gene primer amplification, nucleated cell counts were estimated. Produced via immunoSEQ multiplex PCR; TCRdb's table is partial and in-frame only. The D gene and trimming were derived from the DNA, and the V and J assignments and clone size from that table. Found here are 300,000 to 450,000 clones, approximately 90% of them singletons; the top ten hold around 1.2%.

Sample: PBMCs or T cells enriched from blood (not recorded which). This TCR derives from a woman between 18 and 29 years old who had recovered from COVID-19. This chain links TRBV29-1 with TRBJ1-1; D not resolved. The CDR3 loop reads CSVDPQMNTEAFF. As DNA, the CDR3 is TGCAGCGTTGACCCACAAATGAACACTGAAGCTTTCTTT.